This record concerns one T cell receptor (beta chain) sequence. Its antigen remains unidentified. The data were obtained in a study of lymphopenia after photon versus proton radiotherapy. Data came from immunoSEQ multiplex PCR; TCRdb stores just in-frame clones and leaves some out. This sample carries 150,000 to 200,000 clones, 75% to 90% of them seen once, and the ten largest clones take roughly 4.7%. This CDR3 spans 14 amino acids. CDR1 and CDR2 from the germline V gene are LNHDA and SQIVND (reference sequence). The ends were cut back, 5 bases at V and 8 bases at J, with 15 bases in the middle. Study outcomes and limitations: Better survival with proton therapy was suggested as possible, not demonstrated. Under photons, naive T cells and diversity fell while effector/memory populations rose. Post-nadir diversity loss with photons came from oligoclonal expansion, particularly CD8+ Temra cells. A bigger post-nadir fall in TCR diversity correlated inversely with survival time in deceased patients.

The TCR was taken from a man aged 50-59 years with gastric cancer. Sequences were derived from peripheral blood, sampled from a patient treated with photon-based radiotherapy. J is TRBJ2-2 and V is TRBV19; TRBD1 might be the D (6 bases). In nucleotides, the CDR3 is TGTGCCAGTAGTTCCACAGGGTATCAAGGGGAGCTGTTTTTT. Protein sequence: CASSSTGYQGELFF.